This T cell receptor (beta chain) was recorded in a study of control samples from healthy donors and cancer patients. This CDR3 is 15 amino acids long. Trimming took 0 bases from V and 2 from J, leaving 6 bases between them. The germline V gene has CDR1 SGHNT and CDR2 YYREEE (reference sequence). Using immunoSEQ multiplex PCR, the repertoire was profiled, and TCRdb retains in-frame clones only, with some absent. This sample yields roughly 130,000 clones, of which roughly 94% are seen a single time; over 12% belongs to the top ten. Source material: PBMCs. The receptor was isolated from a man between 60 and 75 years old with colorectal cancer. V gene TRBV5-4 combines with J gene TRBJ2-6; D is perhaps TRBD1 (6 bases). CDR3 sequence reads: CASSLGQAGANVLTF. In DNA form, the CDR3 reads TGTGCCAGCAGCTTGGGACAGGCTGGGGCCAACGTCCTGACTTTC. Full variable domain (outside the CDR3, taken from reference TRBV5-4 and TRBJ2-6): ETGVTQSPTHLIKTRGQQVTLRCSSQSGHNTVSWYQQALGQGPQFIFQYYREEENGRGNFPPRFSGLQFPNYSSELNVNALELDDSALYLCASSLGQAGANVLTFGAGSRLTVL.